The T cell receptor (beta chain) described here comes from a study of T cell repertoires in cytomegalovirus infection. There are 17 residues in the CDR3. Per germline, CDR1 SGHVS and CDR2 FQNEAQ. As to this clonotype: Compared with germline, one end of the junction differs, possibly owing to a read error.

Via MiXCR, TCRdb re-called the reads, giving one row per CDR3 protein. The repertoire holds approximately 700,000 distinct CDR3 sequences, with 35% as singletons. Specimen: PBMCs. V usage is TRBV7-8 and J usage is TRBJ1-1, with 12 bases aligning to TRBD1. This TCR was recovered from a human donor in good health (CMV status not recorded). Some clones in this sample may be carry-over from other donors' samples. DNA for the CDR3: TGTGCCGGCAGCTTATTGTGGGGACAGGGGGCGATCACTGAAGCTTTCTTT. Protein product: CAGSLLWGQGAITEAFF.